This TCR beta chain was captured in a study of breast tumors, draining lymph nodes, adjacent tissues. General study results and limits: Compared with lymph nodes, tumors were less diverse; compared with nontumor tissue, more. That most tumor T cells come from lymph nodes remained unproven.

A note on this clonotype: Antigen specificity is unknown.

The lymph nodes were axillary draining lymph nodes from breast cancer patients. TCRdb reprocessed the multiplex PCR reads via MiXCR and lists one record per CDR3 protein. The sample has approximately 280,000 distinct CDR3 sequences; 30% to 35% are singletons. The germline V gene has CDR1 DFQATT and CDR2 SNEGSKA (reference sequence). V gave up 5 bases and J gave up 12 bases, with 17 bases separating them. The CDR3 has 12 residues. This chain joins TRBV20-1 and TRBJ2-1; a weak D match, TRBD1 (6 bases). This receptor was obtained from a female donor with breast cancer. Some clones in this sample may be carry-over from other donors' samples. Input material: axillary lymph node tissue. In DNA, the CDR3 is TGCAGTGCTGAGGGGACACGGGATGGGCAGTTCTTC. This encodes CSAEGTRDGQFF.